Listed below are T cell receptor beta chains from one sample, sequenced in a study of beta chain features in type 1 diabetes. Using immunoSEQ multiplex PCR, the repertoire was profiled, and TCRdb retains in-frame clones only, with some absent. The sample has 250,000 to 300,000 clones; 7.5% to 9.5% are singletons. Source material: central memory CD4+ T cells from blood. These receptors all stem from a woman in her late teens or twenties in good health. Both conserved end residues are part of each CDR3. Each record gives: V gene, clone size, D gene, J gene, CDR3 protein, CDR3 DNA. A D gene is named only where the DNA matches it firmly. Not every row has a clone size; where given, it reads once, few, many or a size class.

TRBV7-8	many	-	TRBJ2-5	CASSPKLGAETQYF	TGTGCCAGCAGCCCGAAACTAGGGGCGGAGACCCAGTACTTC
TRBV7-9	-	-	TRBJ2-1	CASSFSSYNEQFF	TGTGCCAGCAGCTTCAGCTCCTACAATGAGCAGTTCTTC
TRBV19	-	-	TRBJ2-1	CASSPGTLYNEQFF	TGTGCCAGTAGCCCCGGGACTCTTTACAATGAGCAGTTCTTC
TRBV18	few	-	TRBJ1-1	CASSPPGRENTEAFF	TGTGCCAGCTCACCACCGGGAAGGGAGAACACTGAAGCTTTCTTT
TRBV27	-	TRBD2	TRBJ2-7	CASSLLAGDSEQYF	TGTGCCAGCAGTTTACTAGCGGGAGATAGCGAGCAGTACTTC
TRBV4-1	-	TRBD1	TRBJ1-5	CASSQGPGQGSESNQPQHF	TGCGCCAGCAGCCAAGGGCCGGGACAGGGTTCAGAGAGCAATCAGCCCCAGCATTTT
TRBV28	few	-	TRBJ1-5	CASSGLGAIGNQPQHF	TGTGCCAGCAGCGGGCTGGGGGCGATAGGCAATCAGCCCCAGCATTTT
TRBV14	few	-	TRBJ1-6	CASSQDTARTSPLHF	TGTGCCAGCAGCCAAGACACAGCAAGAACTTCACCCCTCCACTTT
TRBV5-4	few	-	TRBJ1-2	CASSDRNHGYTF	TGTGCCAGCAGCGACAGGAACCATGGCTACACCTTC
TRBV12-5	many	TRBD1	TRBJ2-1	CASGLYTGQGFDEQFF	TGTGCTAGTGGTTTGTACACGGGACAGGGATTCGATGAGCAGTTCTTC
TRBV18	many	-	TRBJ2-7	CASSFFQGYEQYF	TGTGCCAGCTCATTCTTCCAGGGCTACGAGCAGTACTTC
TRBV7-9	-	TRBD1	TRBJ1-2	CASSRDRGGYTF	TGTGCCAGCAGCCGGGACAGGGGGGGCTACACCTTC
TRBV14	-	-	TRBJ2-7	CASSPQVLISSYEQYF	TGTGCCAGCAGCCCCCAGGTCCTGATTAGCTCCTACGAGCAGTACTTC
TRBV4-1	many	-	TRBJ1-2	CASSQDDTVNYGYTF	TGCGCCAGCAGCCAAGATGATACGGTGAACTATGGCTACACCTTC